The 5 T cell receptor beta chains given below trace back to one sample, sequenced in a study of Graves' ophthalmopathy and Graves' hyperthyroidism. TCR beta CDR3 regions were amplified from RNA transcripts. Second-round multiplex PCR came after a first-round RT-PCR that employed HTBI primers. TCRdb re-analysed the multiplex PCR reads in MiXCR, keeping a single row per CDR3 protein. The sample shows approximately 150,000 distinct CDR3 sequences, roughly two fifths of them seen only once. Source material: peripheral blood. The origin of the receptors is a young man with Graves' ophthalmopathy.

V is TRBV7-2 and J is TRBJ2-5; either TRBD1 or TRBD2 may fit D (5 bases each). The germline V gene encodes CDR1 SGHTA and CDR2 FQGNSA. Trimming pared 2 bases from V and 3 bases from J, leaving 10 bases between. This CDR3 has 14 residues. In DNA form, the CDR3 reads TGTGCCAGCAGCTTATCCGGGGCTGAAGAGACCCAGTACTTC. Amino acids: CASSLSGAEETQYF.

This clonotype was observed many times. The chain links TRBV6-1 to TRBJ2-7; D remains ambiguous. Trimming pared 8 bases from V and 3 bases from J, leaving 11 bases between. The CDR3 sequence is 12 residues long. CDR1 MNHNS and CDR2 SASEGT come from the germline V gene. CDR3 bases: TGTGCCAGCCGTGGGGTGAACTACGAGCAGTACTTC. This gives the protein CASRGVNYEQYF.

This clonotype occurred many times. V and J are TRBV7-2 and TRBJ2-5; 8 bases are shared with TRBD1. Germline V CDR1 and CDR2: SGHTA, FQGNSA. The CDR3 is 14 residues long. The junction had 4 bases not matched to a gene; V was cut back by 5 bases and J by 2 bases. CDR3 DNA sequence: TGTGCCAGCAGCCGGACAGGGCAACAAGAGACCCAGTACTTC. Translating it yields CASSRTGQQETQYF.

This clonotype was observed a few times. The gene calls are TRBV7-2 and TRBJ2-5; no definite D call. Trimming cost V 2 bases and J 7 bases, with 11 bases left between them. The length of the CDR3 is 13 residues. From germline, CDR1 is SGHTA and CDR2 FQGNSA. CDR3 sequence (DNA): TGTGCCAGCAGCTTACGCAGTGAACGGACCCAGTACTTC. Its protein is CASSLRSERTQYF.

The rearrangement links TRBV12-3 or TRBV12-4 to TRBJ1-2, with D possibly being TRBD1 (6 bases). There are 17 residues in the CDR3. The V gene lost 5 bases and the J gene lost 4 bases, with 23 bases spanning the gap. The CDR3 DNA reads TGTGCCAGCAGTCCTGGGACCCTGGGGGCACTGGGCTATGGCTACACCTTC. Its translation is CASSPGTLGALGYGYTF.